Described below is a single TCR beta chain sequence and its context. Its antigen is still unknown. Nothing much larger sits one base from this clone, and base qualities are not available. Germline trimming: 5 bases from V, 5 bases from J; junction bases outside gene matches: 13. Reading from cysteine to phenylalanine, the CDR3 counts 17 amino acids. Just the 51-base CDR3 DNA is kept, in frame starting at base 1. In the germline V gene (reference sequence), CDR1 corresponds to SEHNR and CDR2 to FQNEAQ. These data belong to a study of T cell changes during pregnancy in multiple sclerosis (dated by TCRdb to between 2018 and 2021). At the level of the whole study: Changes in the T cell repertoire over the course of pregnancy were examined in this study in women with multiple sclerosis.

The method behind the library was the immunoSEQ multiplex PCR assay. In TCRdb, the immuneACCESS table is reduced to in-frame sequences with V and J assigned. These tables do not hold every clone; where another copy was compared, an unresolved V gene accounts for under half, and the others remain unexplained. This sample has 20,000 to 25,000 clones in its table, and approximately 81% of those were observed once. The ten largest make up around 7.6% of the sample. The rearranged segments are TRBV7-9 and TRBJ2-1, with 9 middle bases fitting TRBD1. The clonotype originates from a female donor with multiple sclerosis, enrolled in a pregnancy study. The sample was CD8+ T cells from peripheral blood mononuclear cells, taken before pregnancy. The CDR3: CASSRWRRDRVHNEQFF. Here is the DNA: TGTGCCAGCAGCCGATGGAGGCGGGACAGGGTACACAATGAGCAGTTCTTC.